This T cell receptor beta chain was obtained from a study of T cell changes during pregnancy in multiple sclerosis. CDR1 is SGHKS, CDR2 YYEKEE, per germline (reference sequence). V lost 0 bases and J lost 5, with 12 bases in between. This CDR3 has 14 amino acids. Generated by immunoSEQ multiplex PCR, the TCRdb table keeps only in-frame clones and is missing some. The sample yields about 87,000 clones, just over 90% seen once. The V gene is TRBV5-5, the J gene TRBJ2-7; no firm D call. The TCR was taken from a female donor in good health, enrolled as a control in a pregnancy study. The sample was peripheral blood, taken in the third trimester of pregnancy. For the CDR3, the DNA is TGTGCCAGCAGCTTGGGAAACGCCGGAGACGAGCAGTACTTC. As protein: CASSLGNAGDEQYF.